The clone carrying this T cell receptor beta chain was detected only a few times. This CDR3 comprises 14 residues. CDR1 is MDHEN and CDR2 is SYDVKM in the germline V gene. The trim removed 6 bases at V and 6 bases at J, leaving 10 bases unmatched. The data stem from a study of technical replicates of blood from several donors. TCRdb's copy holds only in-frame clones and misses some; the assay was immunoSEQ multiplex PCR. The sample has 55,000 to 85,000 clones, around 97% seen once. The V gene is TRBV28, the J gene TRBJ2-7; 8 nucleotides agree with TRBD1. The sequence was collected from a human donor in good health. The sample was T cells isolated from PBMCs. This CDR3 is CASRTRGRGPEQYF. For the CDR3, the DNA is TGTGCCAGCAGAACCAGGGGGCGCGGTCCCGAGCAGTACTTC.